These 22 T cell receptor beta chains came from one sample sequenced in a study of blood T cell repertoires in COVID-19. Sequencing was performed with immunoSEQ multiplex PCR; in TCRdb, only in-frame clones are kept and a portion is missing. The top ten hold less than 2.5% of the sample, which has just over 300,000 clones, roughly 85% seen once. The material sequenced was PBMCs or T cells enriched from blood (not recorded which). The receptors originated from a man aged 30 to 39 who had recovered from COVID-19.

The chain couples TRBV24-1 to TRBJ2-7, with D maybe TRBD1 (6 bases). Per germline, CDR1 KGHDR and CDR2 SFDVKD. Between the trimmed V and J ends, which lost 3 bases and 3 bases, there was a span of 11 bases. The CDR3 spans 14 residues. The CDR3 DNA follows: TGTGCCACCAGTGATGGTGCAGGGGACTACGAGCAGTACTTC. Protein product: CATSDGAGDYEQYF.

The chain couples TRBV2 to TRBJ1-3; D not resolved. Germline loops: CDR1 SNHLY, CDR2 FYNNEI. The CDR3 sequence is 14 residues long. The germline V and J ends were trimmed by 6 bases and 2 bases, with 11 bases remaining between them. CDR3 nucleotide sequence: TGTGCCAGCAGCCTATCGGGGACTGGAAACACCATATATTTT. Protein sequence: CASSLSGTGNTIYF.

Written as DNA, the CDR3 is TGTGCCAGCAGCTTGGCCGGACAGACTGAAGCTTTCTTT. This codes for CASSLAGQTEAFF. This chain connects TRBV5-4 to TRBJ1-1; TRBD1 might be the D (6 bases). The V end was cut by 0 bases, the J end by 5 bases, with 8 bases between. The CDR3 totals 13 residues. The germline gives CDR1 SGHNT, CDR2 YYREEE (reference sequence).

The J gene is TRBJ1-2, the V gene TRBV30; D gene ambiguous. The CDR3 loop spans 12 amino acids. The V gene's germline CDR1 is GTSNPN and CDR2 SVGIG (reference sequence). V lost 0 bases, J lost 7 bases, and 9 bases lay in between. CDR3 amino acids: CAWSVSPSGYTF. In nucleotides, the CDR3 is TGTGCCTGGAGTGTAAGCCCGTCTGGCTACACCTTC.

This chain links TRBV18 with TRBJ2-2, with D tentatively TRBD2 (5 bases). V lost 1 base to trimming and J lost 3 bases, with 6 bases between them. The CDR3 is 14 residues long. CDR1 is KGHSH, CDR2 LQKENI, per germline. Here the CDR3 DNA reads TGTGCCAGCTCACCACAGAGGGACACCGGGGAGCTGTTTTTT. This translates into CASSPQRDTGELFF.

The chain recombines TRBV4-2 with TRBJ2-1; 10 nucleotides agree with TRBD2. V lost 1 base and J lost 6; bases outside the gene matches: 6. Germline V gene sequence: CDR1 LGHNA, CDR2 YNFKEQ. The CDR3 contains 16 residues. The CDR3 DNA is TGTGCCAGCAGCCAAGTTACGGGACTAGCGCCCAATGAGCAGTTCTTC. Encoded protein: CASSQVTGLAPNEQFF.

Remarks on this clone: Other DNA variants within this sample encode the same CDR3. V gene TRBV14 combines with J gene TRBJ1-2; D is unclear. The CDR3 sequence is 13 residues long. The germline V and J ends were trimmed by 0 bases and 4 bases, with 6 bases remaining between them. The germline gives CDR1 SGHDN, CDR2 FVKESK. The CDR3 nucleotides read TGTGCCAGCAGCCAAGATCGAGGCTATGGCTACACCTTC. Translating gives CASSQDRGYGYTF.

The chain is built from TRBV18 and TRBJ2-1; 7 nucleotides align to TRBD2. This CDR3 spans 15 amino acids. Germline values: CDR1 KGHSH, CDR2 LQKENI. J was trimmed by 7 bases and V by 6 bases; bases with no gene match: 12. DNA for the CDR3: TGTGCCAGCTCGTCAGGGAGGGTAGGTGTTAATGAGCAGTTCTTC. As protein: CASSSGRVGVNEQFF.

V is TRBV7-2 and J is TRBJ1-5; D unclear. Per the germline V gene, CDR1 is SGHTA and CDR2 is FQGNSA. V shed 2 bases and J shed 8 bases, with 13 bases lying between them. The CDR3 is made up of 14 amino acids. The DNA of the CDR3 is TGTGCCAGCAGCTTAAACACGGGGAGGGAGCCCCAGCATTTT. Residues: CASSLNTGREPQHF.

The rearrangement links TRBV18 to TRBJ2-1; the match to TRBD1 covers 9 bases. The CDR3 is made up of 17 amino acids. J gave up 8 bases and V 2 bases, and 13 bases lay outside the gene matches. Germline V gene sequence: CDR1 KGHSH, CDR2 LQKENI. The CDR3 DNA follows: TGTGCCAGCTCACCATTCCCGGGACAGGGAGGCGTGGATGAGCAGTTCTTC. This sequence encodes CASSPFPGQGGVDEQFF. Full variable domain (rest looked up from reference TRBV18 and TRBJ2-1): NAGVMQNPRHLVRRRGQEARLRCSPMKGHSHVYWYRQLPEEGLKFMVYLQKENIIDESGMPKERFSAEFPKEGPSILRIQQVVRGDSAAYFCASSPFPGQGGVDEQFFGPGTRLTVL.

CDR3 region: CASSLRTSGTDTQYF. The CDR3 nucleotides read TGTGCCAGCAGCTTGAGGACTAGCGGTACAGATACGCAGTATTTT. V gene TRBV5-6 combines with J gene TRBJ2-3; 10 bases are shared with TRBD2. CDR3 length equals 15 residues. CDR1 and CDR2 (germline): SGHDT, YYEEEE. V shed 1 base, J shed 3 bases, and the junction held 2 bases outside the gene matches.

V is TRBV2 and J is TRBJ2-3; 8 bases line up with TRBD2. CDR1 is SNHLY, CDR2 FYNNEI, per germline. This CDR3 is built from 17 residues. The V segment lost 7 bases and the J segment 4 bases; nucleotides outside the gene matches: 16. Written as DNA, the CDR3 is TGTGCCAGCATGCCCCCCGCGGGGGGCAGGGCGTCAGATACGCAGTATTTT. Translation: CASMPPAGGRASDTQYF.

The chain is built from TRBV15 and TRBJ1-1; no clear D. Germline V gene sequence: CDR1 LNHNV, CDR2 YYDKDF (reference sequence). Between the trimmed V and J ends, which lost 0 bases and 6 bases, there was a span of 8 bases. The CDR3 runs 13 residues. The CDR3 region has the DNA TGTGCCACCAGCAGAGAAATACTGGCTGAAGCTTTCTTT. Translation: CATSREILAEAFF.

The chain carries TRBV20-1 and TRBJ1-2; D perhaps matches TRBD1 (6 bases). CDR3 length: 19 residues. Germline V gives CDR1 DFQATT, CDR2 SNEGSKA (reference sequence). The V end lost 6 bases, the J end lost 0 bases, and 29 bases lay between the germline ends. The CDR3 region is CSASGGTTAFERANYGYTF. DNA of the CDR3: TGCAGTGCCAGTGGGGGGACAACTGCCTTTGAACGCGCTAACTATGGCTACACCTTC.

V usage is TRBV5-1 and J usage is TRBJ1-2; 10 nucleotides agree with TRBD1. CDR1 is SGHRS and CDR2 is YFSETQ in the germline V gene. V lost 3 bases to trimming and J lost 9 bases; unmatched junction nucleotides: 5. CDR3 length: 13 residues. For the CDR3, the DNA is TGCGCCAGCAGCTCTGACAGGGGGCAACGCTACACCTTC. As protein: CASSSDRGQRYTF.

This chain links TRBV4-3 with TRBJ1-1, with 8 positions matching TRBD1. Looked up from germline, CDR1 is LGHNA and CDR2 is YSLEER. This CDR3 is built from 15 residues. Trimming removed 4 bases from V and 4 bases from J; junction bases left unmatched: 8. The CDR3 sequence is CASSLSLQGVTEAFF. The CDR3, as DNA: TGCGCCAGCAGCCTAAGTCTACAGGGGGTCACTGAAGCTTTCTTT.

The chain couples TRBV18 to TRBJ2-3; 7 bases map to TRBD1. The V and J ends lost 3 bases and 0 bases, in that order; junction bases with no gene match: 6. There are 16 residues in the CDR3. The germline gives CDR1 KGHSH, CDR2 LQKENI. Here the CDR3 reads CASSPRGTDSTDTQYF. The CDR3, as DNA: TGTGCCAGCTCACCGAGGGGGACAGATAGCACAGATACGCAGTATTTT.

This clone is a singleton in its sample. The rearrangement joins TRBV12-3 or TRBV12-4 to TRBJ2-7; maybe TRBD1 (5 bases). V was cut by 6 bases and J by 4 bases, with 13 bases left in between. CDR3 length: 13 amino acids. The CDR3 is CASRTAGRYEQYF. CDR3 nucleotides: TGTGCCAGCAGGACAGCCGGCCGGTACGAGCAGTACTTC.

This clone was seen a handful of times. V is TRBV5-6 and J is TRBJ2-7, with 7 bases that match TRBD2. Germline lookup yields CDR1 SGHDT and CDR2 YYEEEE. CDR3 length: 16 amino acids. The V segment lost 0 bases and the J segment 4 bases; nucleotides outside the gene matches: 10. As DNA, the CDR3 is TGTGCCAGCAGCTTGGCTCTGGGAAGGGGAGGGTACGAGCAGTACTTC. Its protein is CASSLALGRGGYEQYF.

The CDR3 coding sequence is TGTGCCAGCAGTCTGGGCTATGAGCAGTACTTC. This gives the protein CASSLGYEQYF. The V and J genes are TRBV28 and TRBJ2-7; D ambiguous. Per the germline V gene, CDR1 is MDHEN and CDR2 is SYDVKM. Trimming took off 5 bases at V and 7 bases at J, with 9 bases between the two ends. This CDR3 has 11 amino acids.

The CDR3: CASGWTGPTEAFF. Here the CDR3 DNA reads TGTGCCAGCGGGTGGACAGGGCCCACTGAAGCTTTCTTT. The chain is built from TRBV6-5 and TRBJ1-1; the match to TRBD1 covers 8 bases. Germline loops: CDR1 MNHEY, CDR2 SVGAGI. Germline trimming cut 8 bases from V and 4 bases from J; bases unmatched to any gene: 6. This CDR3 has 13 amino acids.

This clone was seen more than once but under ten times. Written as DNA, the CDR3 is TGTGCCAGCAGTGAATCGCTAGCGGGGGGATCAGATACGCAGTATTTT. Translation: CASSESLAGGSDTQYF. The V call is TRBV6-1, the J call TRBJ2-3; 11 bases map to TRBD2. This CDR3 comprises 16 residues. CDR1 is MNHNS, CDR2 SASEGT, per germline. With V trimmed by 2 bases and J by 4 bases, 5 bases remained unmatched.